The rows below give T cell receptor beta chains drawn from one sample of a study of T cell responses to AZD1222 COVID-19 vaccine. The data were produced by immunoSEQ multiplex PCR, yet TCRdb's version contains in-frame clones alone and is incomplete. The sample consists of some 110,000 clones, around 89% of them appearing once. This specimen was peripheral blood, taken on day 0 of AZD1222 vaccination. The receptors shown here come from an adult in good health. Each CDR3 is given with its conserved first and last residue. A D gene is named only where the DNA matches it firmly. Clone size, where shown, is once, few, many, or a class for clones that have expanded.

j_call d_call clone_size v_call cdr3_nt cdr3_aa
TRBJ2-5 TRBD2 - TRBV7-2 TGTGCCAGCACCGTAGCGGGGAATCAAGAGACCCAGTACTTC CASTVAGNQETQYF
TRBJ1-2 TRBD1 - TRBV6-5 TGTGCCAGCGACAGGGCCACGAACTATGGCTACACCTTC CASDRATNYGYTF
TRBJ1-3 - - TRBV6-2/TRBV6-3 TGTGCCAGCAGTTACAGCGTAAACACCATATATTTT CASSYSVNTIYF
TRBJ2-2 TRBD1 - TRBV7-9 TGTGCCAGCAGCTTACCCGGACAGGTCGCCTCTACCGGGGAGCTGTTTTTT CASSLPGQVASTGELFF
TRBJ2-3 - - TRBV24-1 TGTGCCACCCGAGGGGACCGCACAGATACGCAGTATTTT CATRGDRTDTQYF
TRBJ2-7 - - TRBV2 TGTGCCAGCAGTGTGGGGCTAGCTGGGGAGCAGTACTTC CASSVGLAGEQYF
TRBJ1-1 TRBD1 - TRBV19 TGTGCCAGTAGTAGAACACAGGGGTATGAAGCTTTCTTT CASSRTQGYEAFF
TRBJ1-6 - once TRBV19 TGTGCCAGTAGTATAGGAGGAAGGGACCAATCACCCCTCCACTTT CASSIGGRDQSPLHF
TRBJ2-2 TRBD1 once TRBV18 TGTGCCAGCTCACCATCGACAGGGGCGAACACCGGGGAGCTGTTTTTT CASSPSTGANTGELFF
TRBJ2-7 TRBD2 - TRBV3-1/TRBV3-2 TGTGCCAGCAGCCAGACTAGCGGGAGTGTATACGAGCAGTACTTC CASSQTSGSVYEQYF
TRBJ2-1 - many TRBV9 TGTGCCAGCAGCGTAGCTTACAGGGACGGTGAGCAGTTCTTC CASSVAYRDGEQFF
TRBJ1-2 - - TRBV27 TGTGCCAGCAGACTAGGGGCTTCTAACTATGGCTACACCTTC CASRLGASNYGYTF
TRBJ1-2 - - TRBV27 TGTGCCAGCAGTTTCGGGGGAAGGAACTATGGCTACACCTTC CASSFGGRNYGYTF
TRBJ1-1 - - TRBV19 TGTGCCAGTAGCCCCGAGACTGTGAACACTGAAGCTTTCTTT CASSPETVNTEAFF
TRBJ2-1 - - TRBV10-3 TGTGCCATTGGGGGGTCGGGGGCGCTAAGCAATGAGCAGTTCTTC CAIGGSGALSNEQFF
TRBJ1-6 TRBD1 - TRBV28 TGTGCCAGCGGACTCTCCAGGGGGAAGGCTTCACCCCTCCACTTT CASGLSRGKASPLHF
TRBJ2-7 - - TRBV6-1 TGTGCCAGCAGTGAGGTTTTTGGCTACGAGCAGTACTTC CASSEVFGYEQYF
TRBJ1-2 TRBD1 - TRBV7-9 TGTGCCAGCAGCCGGCAGGGGGCGGGGTATGGCTACACCTTC CASSRQGAGYGYTF
TRBJ1-3 - - TRBV6-6 TGTGCCAGCATCAAAGGGGTTTCTGGAAACACCATATATTTT CASIKGVSGNTIYF
TRBJ1-2 - - TRBV3-1/TRBV3-2 TGTGCCAGCAGCCAGGATACAGGGCCTAGGTATGGCTACACCTTC CASSQDTGPRYGYTF
TRBJ1-1 TRBD1 few TRBV27 TGTGCCAGCAGGAAAGGGACAGGCAACACTGAAGCTTTCTTT CASRKGTGNTEAFF
TRBJ2-5 TRBD1 - TRBV4-1 TGCGCCAGCAGCCAACATACAGGGACAGGAATACGAGAGACCCAGTACTTC CASSQHTGTGIRETQYF
TRBJ2-1 - - TRBV7-3 TGTGCCAGCAGCTTGGGTAGCGGATCTTACAATGAGCAGTTCTTC CASSLGSGSYNEQFF
TRBJ1-1 TRBD1 - TRBV18 TGTGCCAGCTCACCGAGGGACAGCGTTGCTTTCTTT CASSPRDSVAFF
TRBJ1-6 - - TRBV10-3 TGTGCCATCAGCTATGACGGCCGGGATAATTCACCCCTCCACTTT CAISYDGRDNSPLHF
TRBJ2-7 - - TRBV2 TGTGCCAGCAAAAGGGACGCGGGCTACGAGCAGTACTTC CASKRDAGYEQYF
TRBJ2-2 - - TRBV27 TGTGCCAGCAGTCGGGATAGACAGAGCCGGGAGCTGTTTTTT CASSRDRQSRELFF
TRBJ1-3 - - TRBV3-1/TRBV3-2 TGTGCCAGCAGCCCGCCCCCGGACAACACCATATATTTT CASSPPPDNTIYF
TRBJ2-5 TRBD2 - TRBV18 TGTGCCAGCTCAGCCGGACTAGCGGGCCAAGAGACCCAGTACTTC CASSAGLAGQETQYF
TRBJ2-2 TRBD2 - TRBV19 TGTGCCAGTCGCACTAGCGCAGACACCGGGGAGCTGTTTTTT CASRTSADTGELFF
TRBJ2-1 TRBD1 - TRBV10-3 TGTGCCATCAGTGATTTAATACAGGGGACTGAGCAGTTCTTC CAISDLIQGTEQFF
TRBJ1-1 TRBD1 - TRBV10-3 TGTGCCATCAGTGATCCTCAGGGGGCGGCTGAAGCTTTCTTT CAISDPQGAAEAFF
TRBJ2-3 TRBD2 - TRBV10-3 TGTGCCATCAGTGAGCCCCAAGGGCTAGCGGGAGGGCGGAATACGCAGTATTTT CAISEPQGLAGGRNTQYF
TRBJ2-2 TRBD1 - TRBV7-7 TGTGCTAGCAGCCGCGGGACAGGGGACACCGGGGAGCTGTTTTTT CASSRGTGDTGELFF
TRBJ2-1 - - TRBV15 TGTGCCACCAGCAGAGATGTAGGGGATGAGCAGTTCTTC CATSRDVGDEQFF
TRBJ1-3 TRBD1 - TRBV5-1 TGCGCCAGCAGCCCTGGGACAGGGAGGGACACCATATATTTT CASSPGTGRDTIYF
TRBJ1-1 - - TRBV5-1 TGCGCCAGCTCTCAGAGTTGGGTCGTGAACACTGAAGCTTTCTTT CASSQSWVVNTEAFF
TRBJ2-5 - - TRBV3-1/TRBV3-2 TGTGCCAGCAGCGAGAGCCGGGCGACCCAGTACTTC CASSESRATQYF
TRBJ2-3 - once TRBV14 TGTGCCAGCAGCCAAGGACTCTTCCCCAGCACAGATACGCAGTATTTT CASSQGLFPSTDTQYF
TRBJ1-1 - - TRBV10-3 TGTGCCACCCTATCTAACACTGAAGCTTTCTTT CATLSNTEAFF
TRBJ2-5 - - TRBV19 TGTGCCACCACGGGGTATGGGGGGAAAGAGACCCAGTACTTC CATTGYGGKETQYF
TRBJ1-1 - - TRBV27 TGTGCCAGCAGTTTATGGGGGGTCGGGGGCACTGAAGCTTTCTTT CASSLWGVGGTEAFF
TRBJ2-7 - - TRBV2 TGTGCCAGCAATGGAGACTCCTACGAGCAGTACTTC CASNGDSYEQYF
TRBJ2-1 - - TRBV28 TGTGCCAGCAGTTTACCCGGGGGCGCGACCACCTACAATGAGCAGTTCTTC CASSLPGGATTYNEQFF
TRBJ1-5 - - TRBV19 TGTGCCAGTAGTATAGGCGGGTTTGATCAGCCCCAGCATTTT CASSIGGFDQPQHF
TRBJ2-1 TRBD1 - TRBV5-4 TGTGCCAGCAGCCCCGCAAGGGACAGGGGGAAGTACAATGAGCAGTTCTTC CASSPARDRGKYNEQFF
TRBJ2-1 - - TRBV7-9 TGTGCCAGCAGCTTAATCGGGATAGGAGGGGAGCAGTTCTTC CASSLIGIGGEQFF
TRBJ1-6 TRBD1 - TRBV30 TGTGCCTGGAGGCAGCCCGGGACAGGGGGGACCCTCCACTTT CAWRQPGTGGTLHF
TRBJ2-3 TRBD1 - TRBV6-2/TRBV6-3 TGTGCCAGCAGTTACGAATTGGACAGGGGGAACCCAGATACGCAGTATTTT CASSYELDRGNPDTQYF
TRBJ2-3 - few TRBV29-1 TGCAGCGTCGGGGAGACAGATACGCAGTATTTT CSVGETDTQYF
TRBJ1-4 - - TRBV18 TGTGCCAGCTCACCCCAACAGGGTACTAATGAAAAACTGTTTTTT CASSPQQGTNEKLFF
TRBJ2-7 TRBD1 - TRBV5-1 TGCGCCAGCAGCCCCGGCCTGACAGGGAAGATCCACGAGCAGTACTTC CASSPGLTGKIHEQYF